One sample yielded the 20 T cell receptor beta chains listed below, sequenced in a study of blood T cell repertoires in COVID-19. Produced via immunoSEQ multiplex PCR; TCRdb's table is partial and in-frame only. Counted here are some 67,000 clones, roughly 90% occurring once; the ten biggest clones make up roughly 1.2%. Sequencing input: peripheral blood. The receptors derive from a woman in her sixties or seventies with acute or convalescent COVID-19.

The chain joins TRBV30 to TRBJ1-2, with a tentative D call TRBD1 (6 bases). V was shortened by 2 bases and J by 6 bases, with 13 bases between the two germline ends. The CDR3 extends over 13 amino acids. From germline, CDR1 is GTSNPN and CDR2 SVGIG (reference sequence). CDR3 nucleotide sequence: TGTGCCTGGAGTAAAACAGGGCCCGATGGCTACACCTTC. Translated: CAWSKTGPDGYTF.

The V and J genes are TRBV6-5 and TRBJ1-2; 7 nucleotides match TRBD1. The CDR3 is made up of 13 amino acids. Germline values: CDR1 MNHEY, CDR2 SVGAGI. The V segment lost 10 bases and the J segment 0 bases; nucleotides outside the gene matches: 5. CDR3 nucleotides: TGTGCCACTACAGGGGCCTCTAACTATGGCTACACCTTC. It codes for CATTGASNYGYTF.

Turning to this clone: The sample has other DNA sequences that encode this CDR3 too. The rearrangement joins TRBV28 to TRBJ2-3; D uncertain. The CDR3 covers 12 residues. In germline, CDR1 is MDHEN, CDR2 SYDVKM. V lost 3 bases to trimming and J lost 5 bases, with 6 bases between them. The chain's CDR3 is CASSLLRDTQYF. The CDR3 nucleotides read TGTGCCAGCAGTTTGTTGAGAGATACGCAGTATTTT.

This clone occurred a few times. The chain couples TRBV20-1 to TRBJ2-1; 12 bases align to TRBD2. The CDR3 is made up of 14 amino acids. CDR1 and CDR2 from the germline V gene are DFQATT and SNEGSKA (reference sequence). With 3 bases clipped from V and 4 bases from J, the junction kept 1 base outside the gene matches. The CDR3, as DNA: TGCAGTGCTAGTACTAGCGGGAGGTACAATGAGCAGTTCTTC. Protein: CSASTSGRYNEQFF.

The V gene is TRBV4-1, the J gene TRBJ1-5, with 9 bases lining up with TRBD1. CDR1 and CDR2 from the germline V gene are MGHRA and YSYEKL. The V gene end was trimmed by 0 bases and the J gene end by 9 bases; junction bases not matched to a gene: 3. The CDR3 totals 14 residues. The CDR3 sequence: CASSQEDRGRPQHF. CDR3 nucleotide sequence: TGCGCCAGCAGCCAAGAGGACAGGGGTAGGCCCCAGCATTTT.

The chain employs TRBV28 and TRBJ1-1, with a weak D call TRBD1 (5 bases). This CDR3 contains 12 residues. The V and J ends lost 5 bases and 3 bases respectively, with 7 bases between them. Germline V gene sequence: CDR1 MDHEN, CDR2 SYDVKM. The CDR3 DNA sequence: TGTGCCAGCAGTAAGGGGCACACTGAAGCTTTCTTT. Its translation: CASSKGHTEAFF. Full variable domain (outside the CDR3, taken from reference TRBV28 and TRBJ1-1): DVKVTQSSRYLVKRTGEKVFLECVQDMDHENMFWYRQDPGLGLRLIYFSYDVKMKEKGDIPEGYSVSREKKERFSLILESASTNQTSMYLCASSKGHTEAFFGQGTRLTVV.

The genes are TRBV5-1 and TRBJ2-5, with D possibly being TRBD1 (6 bases). The CDR3 is made up of 13 amino acids. Trimming took 4 bases from V and 3 from J, leaving 10 bases between them. Germline values: CDR1 SGHRS, CDR2 YFSETQ. The DNA for the CDR3 is TGCGCCAGCAGCACCGGACAGAAAGAGACCCAGTACTTC. Amino acid sequence: CASSTGQKETQYF.

The count of this clone is one. The chain has TRBV9 and TRBJ2-1, with TRBD2 matching 11 bases. J was trimmed by 9 bases and V by 0 bases; bases with no gene match: 2. The CDR3 consists of 14 residues. Germline lookup yields CDR1 SGDLS and CDR2 YYNGEE. The CDR3 loop is CASSVGGLAAEQFF. The CDR3, as DNA: TGTGCCAGCAGCGTAGGGGGACTAGCGGCTGAGCAGTTCTTC.

This chain connects TRBV10-2 to TRBJ1-5, with TRBD1 as a possible D gene (6 bases). Trimming took 0 bases from V and 2 from J, leaving 11 bases between them. The CDR3 contains 16 residues. Per germline, CDR1 WSHSY and CDR2 SAAADI. CDR3 amino acids: CASSESNRAGNQPQHF. CDR3 sequence (DNA): TGCGCCAGCAGTGAGTCGAACAGGGCGGGCAATCAGCCCCAGCATTTT.

The rearrangement joins TRBV19 to TRBJ1-2, with no clear D. V shed 7 bases and J shed 1 base, with 13 bases lying between them. This CDR3 has 14 residues. Germline V gene data show CDR1 as LNHDA and CDR2 as SQIVND (reference sequence). CDR3 sequence: CASTRYDFNYGYTF. DNA of the CDR3: TGTGCCAGTACGAGATACGACTTTAACTATGGCTACACCTTC.

This sequence joins TRBV3-1 (or the pseudogene TRBV3-2) and TRBJ2-3; D is undetermined. Germline CDR1 reads LGHDT; CDR2 reads YNNKEL (reference sequence). This CDR3 has 13 residues. Trimming shortened V by 4 bases and J by 0 bases, and 5 bases separated the two germline ends. The CDR3 DNA reads as TGTGCCAGCAGCCCCCAGAGCACAGATACGCAGTATTTT. It encodes CASSPQSTDTQYF.

The J gene is TRBJ2-1, the V gene TRBV18, with a tentative D call TRBD2 (7 bases). With 8 bases removed from V and 8 bases from J, the gap between germline ends came to 19 bases. The CDR3 is 14 residues long. Germline-derived CDR1 and CDR2 are KGHSH and LQKENI. The CDR3 DNA is TGTGCCAGCGAGGGGGGGCCAGCCCTTCATGAGCAGTTCTTC. Its protein is CASEGGPALHEQFF. Variable domain in full (rest from reference TRBV18 and TRBJ2-1): NAGVMQNPRHLVRRRGQEARLRCSPMKGHSHVYWYRQLPEEGLKFMVYLQKENIIDESGMPKERFSAEFPKEGPSILRIQQVVRGDSAAYFCASEGGPALHEQFFGPGTRLTVL.

The table lists this clone with a count of one. The genes are TRBV27 and TRBJ2-1; possibly TRBD2 for D (5 bases). Trimming took off 5 bases at V and 2 bases at J, with 10 bases between the two ends. Germline values: CDR1 MNHEY, CDR2 SMNVEV (reference sequence). The CDR3 is made up of 14 amino acids. CDR3 region: CASSRERAYNEQFF. The CDR3 bases are TGTGCCAGCAGTAGGGAGAGGGCCTACAATGAGCAGTTCTTC.

The chain joins TRBV7-9 to TRBJ1-2; D is undetermined. V dropped 2 bases and J dropped 2 bases, with 6 bases sitting between them. CDR3 size: 13 residues. Germline assignment: CDR1 SEHNR and CDR2 FQNEAQ (reference sequence). CDR3 in amino acids: CASSLSPNYGYTF. In DNA, the CDR3 is TGTGCCAGCAGCTTATCCCCGAACTATGGCTACACCTTC.

In DNA, the CDR3 is TGTGCCAGCAGTACCAATACGCGTCCGGTGGAGACCCAGTACTTC. It translates to CASSTNTRPVETQYF. The chain recombines TRBV7-9 with TRBJ2-5, with no clear D. The CDR3 has 15 amino acids. Trimming cost V 6 bases and J 5 bases, with 19 bases left between them. Germline V gives CDR1 SEHNR, CDR2 FQNEAQ (reference sequence).

The chain combines TRBV5-1 with TRBJ1-6; D remains ambiguous. Germline V lookup: CDR1 SGHRS, CDR2 YFSETQ. The CDR3 is 17 amino acids. Trimming removed 0 bases from V and 9 bases from J, with 19 bases in between. CDR3 region: CASSLGRGTRSSSPLHF. In DNA form, the CDR3 reads TGCGCCAGCAGCTTGGGTCGGGGAACGCGGTCATCTTCACCCCTCCACTTT.

The genes are TRBV6-2 or TRBV6-3 and TRBJ2-7, with 11 bases fitting TRBD2. Germline V gives CDR1 MNHEY, CDR2 SVGEGT. V was clipped by 5 bases and J by 6 bases; unmatched bases: 15. CDR3 length: 17 amino acids. Written as DNA, the CDR3 is TGTGCCAGCAGTCCCATTTCTGAAACTAGCGGGAGAACCGAGCAGTACGTC. Amino acids: CASSPISETSGRTEQYV.

The chain is built from TRBV28 and TRBJ2-3; maybe TRBD2 (7 bases). This CDR3 has 15 amino acids. In germline, CDR1 is MDHEN, CDR2 SYDVKM. Trimming stripped 6 bases from V and 1 base from J, with 14 bases between. The CDR3 is CASRGGGAGTDTQYF. The CDR3 DNA reads TGTGCCAGCAGAGGCGGGGGCGCCGGCACAGATACGCAGTATTTT.

DNA of the CDR3: TGTGCCAGCAGCGTAGCCGAGGGAGGGTACCAAGAGACCCAGTACTTC. This codes for CASSVAEGGYQETQYF. This sequence joins TRBV9 and TRBJ2-5; 7 nucleotides align to TRBD2. Losses at the gene ends were 0 bases for V and 0 bases for J; bases not matched to a gene: 5. The CDR3 is 16 residues long. Germline-derived CDR1 and CDR2 are SGDLS and YYNGEE.

The V and J genes are TRBV28 and TRBJ2-2, with no clear D. The length of the CDR3 is 14 residues. The germline CDR1 and CDR2 sequences are MDHEN and SYDVKM. V was cut by 2 bases and J by 7 bases, with 11 bases left in between. The CDR3 here is CASSLNGRRGELFF. The CDR3 DNA is TGTGCCAGCAGTTTAAACGGCAGGCGCGGGGAGCTGTTTTTT.